This TCR beta chain was identified during a study of long-term antiretroviral therapy in people with HIV (dated by TCRdb to the early 2020s). Background on the whole study: Collection of the earliest samples took place about a decade ahead of the 2015 WHO recommendation for immediate ART, at a time when ART was typically delayed until CD4 counts fell. From fewer than 35 adults with confirmed HIV infection, the cohort provided over 150 cryopreserved PBMC samples, gathered serially across a mean of approximately six years (range 1-12). A retrospective serial study tested whether changes in peripheral blood TRB repertoire composition and diversity were associated with ART initiation and durable HIV suppression. No cross-contamination during QIAcube processing turned up in test extractions that ran a monoclonal T-cell line alongside 33 polyclonal samples. About a third of the roughly 30 participants with HIV were female. Points the paper makes about the study in general: Expanded TRB clones identified before ART initiation dominated the repertoire at all time points, although this dominance fluctuated and declined in many PLHIV after ART. The samples were dated from about 2004 to 2017, and the ART regimens that were used may be less effective than current ART regimens. Inferences about post-ART repertoire changes are limited because no data were available on ART adherence, viral resistance or therapy changes. Since PBMC availability was limited, sequencing covered only the TCR beta chain, with no alpha chain pairing. Because pre-ART samples had limited cell numbers, unsorted PBMC were profiled rather than sorted CD4+ and CD8+ T cells. HIV repertoires had narrower CDR3 length ranges than controls, and the network structure suggested an antigen-experienced repertoire that shifted only slightly toward naive after ART. ART initiation was associated with a significant increase in TRB diversity, but diversity stayed significantly below transplant donor controls even after long-term ART.

Participants were included only if at least one PBMC sample before ART initiation and at least two post-ART samples were available. Treatment was received in the United States of America by all participants with HIV. Before DNA extraction, cryopreserved samples of about 0.9-11 million PBMC were thawed and washed. At the time of the earliest PBMC sample for each participant with HIV, ages ranged from 23 to 54 years. Per participant, PBMC samples came from 1-4 timepoints prior to ART initiation and 2-8 timepoints following ART initiation, for a median of 7 samples. Serial HIV viral load, CD4+ T-cell count, ART history and demographic data were obtained for every participant. Genomic DNA was extracted from unsorted PBMC with a Qiagen kit on a QIAcube, processed in batches of 12 samples. The immunoSEQ hsTCRB v3.0 assay was used at survey level resolution to sequence the TRB variable region. The target sequencing depth for TRB was roughly 40,000-50,000 T-cell genomes per sample. An Illumina MiSeq with a v3 150-cycle kit was used to sequence the pooled TRB libraries. On the study's bioinformatics: Repertoire analysis was run in R within a reproducible Nextflow workflow that covered QC, data transformation and analysis. LymphoSeq2, an R package for exploring AIRR-Seq data, was used to implement the custom analyses. A few samples yielding fewer than 5000 total TRB sequences were excluded, leaving 150 to 200 analyzed HIV repertoires. Among the roughly 180 retained HIV repertoires, 55 to 60 were collected before ART initiation and 129 after ART initiation. Each repertoire was downsampled to 5000 TRB nucleotide sequences, and summary statistics were averaged across 100 downsampling iterations. Only TRB sequences with CDR3 regions of at least seven amino acids were retained for analysis. Diversity was assessed using a clonality score derived from Shannon entropy and using the Gini coefficient. In the repertoire networks, any two of the top 5000 CDR3 amino acid sequences were connected whenever the two sequences differed by an edit distance of one. For TRB CDR3 amino acid sequences, GLIPH2 was used to predict antigen specificity groups and MHC restriction. Known CMV, EBV, HIV or tissue antigen associations were flagged by matching CDR3 amino acid sequences against VDJdb and McPAS-TCR. Pre-ART, post-ART and control groups were compared with Wilcoxon signed-rank tests and Holm-Bonferroni correction. TCRdb took this table from immuneACCESS and kept in-frame rearrangements with V and J called. Such tables lack part of the clones; where checked against another copy, unresolved V genes explain under half of the gap, and the rest is unexplained. The D gene and trimming were derived from the DNA, and the V and J assignments and clone size from that table. The sample profile shows nearly 20,000 clones; more than 80% of them were found once. Together, the top ten hold about 10% of the sample.

With regard to this clone: Its antigen is unknown. Per-base qualities were not stored, and no clone one base away is much larger.

For this chain, trimming is 4 bases at the V end and 3 bases at the J end, and the number of junction bases without a gene match is 7. CDR1 GTSNPN and CDR2 SVGIG are derived from the germline V gene (reference sequence). Measured from the cysteine to the phenylalanine, the CDR3 is 14 residues long. The DNA shown is the 42-base CDR3, in frame from base 1. The receptor's source is a woman in her 40s with HIV. The chain is assembled from TRBV30 and TRBJ2-5, with 8 bases in between that match TRBD1. Sequencing was performed on unsorted PBMCs, taken 0.2 years after starting antiretroviral therapy. Here is the DNA: TGTGCCTGGATTGGACAGGGACATGAAGAGACCCAGTACTTC. Translated, it gives CAWIGQGHEETQYF.